This T cell receptor beta chain was sequenced for a study of T-cell reconstitution after alpha-beta-depleted transplantation in children. General study findings and limits: Reportedly, roughly two months post-transplant, alpha-beta T cells arose from several hundred expanded graft clones.

The CDR3 has 15 residues. Trimming cost V 1 base and J 1 base; bases outside gene matches: 5. Germline V gene sequence: CDR1 SGHDT, CDR2 YYEEEE. On this clonotype: No antigen is known for it.

Preparation of the TCRbeta library used unique molecular identifiers. From the PCR reads, TCRdb called clonotypes with MiXCR, one entry per CDR3 protein. The table records fewer than 750,000 distinct CDR3 sequences, approximately 30% of them present only once. V gene TRBV5-6 combines with J gene TRBJ2-7; 7 bases line up with TRBD2. Sequences were derived from PBMCs, sampled before TCRalphabeta/CD19-depleted stem cell transplant. This TCR was recovered from a boy younger than two with Wiskott-Aldrich syndrome, due to receive a stem cell transplant. CDR3 DNA sequence: TGTGCCAGCAGCTTGAAGAGCGGGAAGTCCTACGAGCAGTACTTC. Its protein product is CASSLKSGKSYEQYF. The entire variable domain, with the rest obtained from reference TRBV5-6 and TRBJ2-7, is as follows: DAGVTQSPTHLIKTRGQQVTLRCSPKSGHDTVSWYQQALGQGPQFIFQYYEEEERQRGNFPDRFSGHQFPNYSSELNVNALLLGDSALYLCASSLKSGKSYEQYFGPGTRLTVT.